The entry below gives a single TCR beta chain sequence along with its context. Its antigen is unknown. Germline values: CDR1 LNHDA, CDR2 SQIVND (reference sequence). V dropped 5 bases and J dropped 4; count of bases not matched to a gene: 8. CDR3 length equals 15 residues. This entry is derived from a study of cytomegalovirus exposure and HLA in healthy donors. Whole-study findings and limits: In a later analysis, a missense DCLRE1C variant was linked to TCR beta V- and J-gene trimming.

Both 60 Vbeta primers and 13 Jbeta primers went into the PCR. Data came from immunoSEQ multiplex PCR; TCRdb stores just in-frame clones and leaves some out. The sample lists 110,000 to 150,000 clones; roughly 73% were seen once. The specimen was PBMCs. This TCR came from a human donor in good health. The rearrangement joins TRBV19 to TRBJ2-1; 7 bases are a match to TRBD1. This CDR3 reads CASSEDRRLYNEQFF. CDR3 nucleotides: TGTGCCAGTAGTGAGGACAGGAGACTGTACAATGAGCAGTTCTTC.